Listed below are T cell receptor beta chains from one sample, sequenced in a study of T cells in Graves' hyperthyroidism and ophthalmopathy. TCRdb ran MiXCR on the multiplex PCR reads and lists one entry per CDR3 protein. Here the sample spans fewer than 500,000 distinct CDR3 sequences, roughly 14% being singletons. Input material: blood. The receptors come from a man between 18 and 35 years old with Graves' ophthalmopathy. The CDR3 runs from the conserved cysteine through the conserved F or W. The D gene is left open where the match is weak. A clone size is listed for some rows: how often the clone was seen (once, few, many), or a class if it is expanded.

D gene | J gene | V gene | clone size | CDR3 protein
- | TRBJ1-2 | TRBV12-3/TRBV12-4 | - | CASRTTQGSNGYTF
- | TRBJ2-5 | TRBV5-1 | many | CASSNWDNQETQYF
- | TRBJ2-1 | TRBV9 | many | CASSVVENNEQFF
- | TRBJ2-2 | TRBV13 | few | CASSYLPTFTGELFF
TRBD1 | TRBJ2-1 | TRBV7-2 | many | CASSSGQVRGDEQFF
- | TRBJ1-5 | TRBV11-2 | many | CASSLGAYPNQPQHF
TRBD2 | TRBJ2-3 | TRBV20-1 | many | CSAREGTSITDTQYF
- | TRBJ2-2 | TRBV11-3 | many | CASSPYSEPNTGELFF
TRBD2 | TRBJ2-5 | TRBV7-8 | many | CASSLGSGTSVQTQYF
TRBD2 | TRBJ2-7 | TRBV10-3 | - | CAIRGKAGGGEQYF
- | TRBJ2-7 | TRBV6-1 | many | CASSKAAFSYEQYF
- | TRBJ2-3 | TRBV20-1 | - | CSAISGGGTDTQYF
- | TRBJ2-7 | TRBV7-2 | many | CASSSIRTDEQYF
- | TRBJ2-7 | TRBV29-1 | - | CSVGGDSYEQYF
- | TRBJ2-3 | TRBV6-5 | many | CASSYSKAGNHPPDTQYF
TRBD1 | TRBJ2-7 | TRBV12-3/TRBV12-4 | - | CASSYGTGGRYEQYF
- | TRBJ1-3 | TRBV6-5 | few | CASSYSKSSGNTIYF
- | TRBJ2-1 | TRBV20-1 | - | CSARDEGTYNEQFF
TRBD1 | TRBJ2-7 | TRBV29-1 | many | CSASAGQGLYEQYF
- | TRBJ1-3 | TRBV29-1 | few | CSVEQSSGNTIYF
TRBD2 | TRBJ2-1 | TRBV6-1 | many | CASSPPGLPSNEQFF
- | TRBJ1-3 | TRBV27 | - | CASSSRRSGNTIYF
- | TRBJ2-7 | TRBV11-3 | few | CASSLAPSEDGYEQYF
- | TRBJ2-6 | TRBV18 | many | CASSAQSSGANVLTF
- | TRBJ2-1 | TRBV9 | few | CASSSHNEQFF
- | TRBJ1-4 | TRBV19 | few | CASSIVGRGSEKLFF
TRBD1 | TRBJ1-5 | TRBV19 | once | CASNHYRGGQPQHF
- | TRBJ2-7 | TRBV6-5 | many | CASSYSRLAGSSYEQYF
- | TRBJ1-2 | TRBV20-1 | many | CSARETQGSYGYTF
- | TRBJ1-2 | TRBV11-3 | many | CASSLYRADYGYTF
- | TRBJ1-2 | TRBV19 | - | CASSSWASNYGYTF
TRBD1 | TRBJ2-1 | TRBV7-6 | many | CASSPRLQGDNEQFF
- | TRBJ1-3 | TRBV29-1 | many | CSVTLIGGSSGNTIYF
- | TRBJ1-2 | TRBV12-3/TRBV12-4 | few | CASSPLTGRLVGYGYTF
- | TRBJ2-1 | TRBV27 | - | CASSSPRASDSYNEQFF
- | TRBJ2-3 | TRBV5-1 | many | CASSQFSSTDTQYF
- | TRBJ2-7 | TRBV5-1 | - | CASSRELGYEQYF
- | TRBJ2-7 | TRBV5-4 | - | CASSQESSSYEQYF
- | TRBJ1-3 | TRBV28 | few | CASSAPLGTSGNTIYF
TRBD2 | TRBJ2-5 | TRBV4-1 | few | CASSQESPAGGPGETQYF